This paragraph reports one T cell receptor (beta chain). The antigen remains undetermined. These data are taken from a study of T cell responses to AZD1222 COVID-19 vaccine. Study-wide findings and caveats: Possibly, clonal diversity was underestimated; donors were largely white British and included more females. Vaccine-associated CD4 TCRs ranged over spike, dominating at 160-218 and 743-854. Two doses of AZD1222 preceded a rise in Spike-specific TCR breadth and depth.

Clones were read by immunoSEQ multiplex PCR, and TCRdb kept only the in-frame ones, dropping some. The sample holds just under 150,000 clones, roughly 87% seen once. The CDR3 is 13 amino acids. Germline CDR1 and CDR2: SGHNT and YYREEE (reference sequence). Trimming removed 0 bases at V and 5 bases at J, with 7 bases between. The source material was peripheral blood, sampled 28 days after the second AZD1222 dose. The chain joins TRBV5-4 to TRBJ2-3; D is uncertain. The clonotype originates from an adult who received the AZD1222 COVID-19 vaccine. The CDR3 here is CASSLGVGDTQYF. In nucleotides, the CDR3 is TGTGCCAGCAGCTTGGGGGTTGGAGATACGCAGTATTTT.